The clone carrying this TCR beta chain is a singleton in its sample. This entry is derived from a study of blood T cell repertoires in COVID-19. TCRdb's copy holds only in-frame clones and misses some; the assay was immunoSEQ multiplex PCR. The repertoire has about 170,000 clones, around 80% of them found once; the top ten carry over 15%. Trimming left V 3 bases short and J 4 bases short, with 9 bases between. CDR1 is DFQATT and CDR2 is SNEGSKA in the germline V gene (reference sequence). This CDR3 spans 12 amino acids. This clonotype was obtained from a woman aged 70-85 years in a cohort exposed to, infected with or recovered from COVID-19 (not recorded which). V gene TRBV20-1 combines with J gene TRBJ1-2; no reliable D call. Sample: PBMCs or T cells enriched from blood (not recorded which). The CDR3 spells CSASAWSYGYTF. In DNA, the CDR3 is TGCAGTGCTAGTGCTTGGAGCTATGGCTACACCTTC.